The source of this TCR beta chain is a study of T cells in Graves' hyperthyroidism and ophthalmopathy. The study enrolled patients aged 18 to 65 with newly diagnosed hyperthyroidism of under 2 months' duration. From RNA transcripts, TCR beta CDR3 regions were amplified. RT-PCR in the first round (using the HTBI primer set) targeted the TCR CDR3. TCRdb redid the calling of the multiplex PCR reads with MiXCR, one entry per CDR3 protein. The data show about 620,000 distinct CDR3 sequences, about 16% seen once. This clonotype was observed many times. The target antigen is unknown. Broader study findings: Using 13 V-J features, a model discriminated ophthalmopathy from stable hyperthyroidism.

The clonotype originates from a young woman with Graves' hyperthyroidism. The sample consisted of blood.

CDR3 DNA: TGTGCCAGCAACCAGGCTAGCGGGAGGGGAGAGCAGTTCTTC. This translates into CASNQASGRGEQFF. The chain employs TRBV27 and TRBJ2-1, with 12 bases lining up with TRBD2. The trim removed 7 bases at V and 10 bases at J, leaving 8 bases unmatched. In germline, CDR1 is MNHEY, CDR2 SMNVEV (reference sequence). The CDR3 totals 14 residues.